This TCR beta chain was identified in a study of T cells in Graves' hyperthyroidism and ophthalmopathy. This CDR3 has 15 residues. From germline, CDR1 is MNHNS and CDR2 SASEGT. V gave up 3 bases and J gave up 2 bases, with 13 bases separating them. Researchers amplified the TCR beta CDR3 regions from RNA transcripts. The HTBI primer set was used in a first-round RT-PCR of the TCR CDR3. TCRdb processed the multiplex PCR reads anew with MiXCR; each CDR3 protein has one entry. The table has over 700,000 distinct CDR3 sequences, around 19% seen once; the top ten hold 16%. V usage is TRBV6-1 and J usage is TRBJ1-2; D is undetermined. Sequenced: blood. The TCR originated in a woman between 45 and 60 years old with Graves' hyperthyroidism that later progressed to Graves' ophthalmopathy. The CDR3 DNA is TGTGCCAGCAGTGAGAGGAGACTGGTGAACTATGGCTACACCTTC. This translates into CASSERRLVNYGYTF.